This passage covers 23 T cell receptor beta chains from one sample sequenced in a study of radiation and T cells in renal cell carcinoma. Data came from immunoSEQ multiplex PCR; TCRdb stores just in-frame clones and leaves some out. The sample contains about 160,000 clones, about 85% of which appear only once. Stated time point: baseline pretreatment blood. The treatment here: 15 Gy SBRT to primary tumor, nephrectomy 4 weeks later. The sample consisted of blood, taken from a patient whose treatment included radiotherapy and nephrectomy. These receptor sequences come from a woman in her sixties or seventies with renal cell carcinoma.

The chain joins TRBV7-9 to TRBJ2-5; 14 bases match TRBD2. Germline CDR1 is SEHNR and CDR2 is FQNEAQ (reference sequence). The CDR3 has 15 residues. V dropped 7 bases and J dropped 2; count of bases not matched to a gene: 3. CDR3 sequence (DNA): TGTGCCAGCATTGGGACTAGCGGGGGACAAGAGACCCAGTACTTC. Residues: CASIGTSGGQETQYF.

The chain is built from TRBV6-6 and TRBJ1-1, with D unresolved. V was pared by 6 bases and J by 1 base, with 12 bases between. There are 14 residues in the CDR3. Germline V gene data show CDR1 as MNHNY and CDR2 as SVGAGI (reference sequence). The CDR3: CASSLQFWNTEAFF. Here the CDR3 DNA reads TGTGCCAGCAGCTTACAATTCTGGAACACTGAAGCTTTCTTT.

This rearrangement joins TRBV5-1 to TRBJ1-1; D gene unclear. The CDR3 loop spans 15 amino acids. Trimming took off 1 base at V and 1 base at J, with 11 bases between the two ends. Germline values: CDR1 SGHRS, CDR2 YFSETQ. DNA for the CDR3: TGCGCCAGCAGCTTGTCTGGGAAAGGGAACACTGAAGCTTTCTTT. Protein: CASSLSGKGNTEAFF.

V is TRBV29-1 and J is TRBJ1-1, with a possible D match to TRBD1 (6 bases). V lost 4 bases to trimming and J lost 6 bases, with 9 bases between them. Germline-derived CDR1 and CDR2 are SQVTM and ANQGSEA. The CDR3 has 11 residues. The CDR3 spells CSVAPGAEAFF. The CDR3 nucleotides read TGCAGCGTTGCTCCAGGGGCTGAAGCTTTCTTT.

The chain joins TRBV11-3 to TRBJ2-6; no definite D call. V lost 4 bases and J lost 0, with 13 bases in between. The CDR3 runs to 17 residues. Germline loops: CDR1 SGHNT, CDR2 YENEEA. CDR3: CASSSYPGHSGANVLTF. The CDR3 DNA sequence: TGTGCCAGCAGCTCGTACCCAGGCCACTCTGGGGCCAACGTCCTGACTTTC.

The gene calls are TRBV11-2 and TRBJ1-2, with a possible D match to TRBD1 (6 bases). The CDR3 loop spans 15 amino acids. The V end was cut by 4 bases, the J end by 3 bases, with 15 bases between. The germline CDR1 and CDR2 sequences are SGHAT and FQNNGV. The CDR3 loop reads CASSSVQGRDYGYTF. Written as DNA, the CDR3 is TGTGCCAGCAGCTCAGTACAGGGTCGTGACTATGGCTACACCTTC.

This chain uses TRBV27 with TRBJ2-1; 9 bases fit TRBD2. Trimming removed 3 bases from V and 6 bases from J; junction bases left unmatched: 3. The CDR3 is 14 residues long. Germline V gene data show CDR1 as MNHEY and CDR2 as SMNVEV (reference sequence). CDR3 nucleotides: TGTGCCAGCAGTTTGCGGGGGGGGGCCAATGAGCAGTTCTTC. Translated, it gives CASSLRGGANEQFF.

The CDR3 region is CATSLQGAKNIQYF. The CDR3 DNA follows: TGTGCCACCAGCTTACAGGGGGCCAAAAACATTCAGTACTTC. This chain joins TRBV15 and TRBJ2-4, with TRBD1 matching 7 bases. The CDR3 sequence is 14 residues long. Germline V gene data show CDR1 as LNHNV and CDR2 as YYDKDF (reference sequence). The V gene end was trimmed by 5 bases and the J gene end by 1 base; junction bases not matched to a gene: 2.

This clone was recorded only once. The rearrangement joins TRBV5-1 to TRBJ2-2; TRBD1 or TRBD2 may be the D gene (5 bases each). The V and J ends lost 4 bases and 6 bases respectively, with 10 bases between them. The CDR3 consists of 13 residues. Germline CDR1 and CDR2: SGHRS and YFSETQ. CDR3 DNA: TGCGCCAGCAGCAAGAGGGGTTCCGGGGAGCTGTTTTTT. Its protein product is CASSKRGSGELFF.

The chain couples TRBV28 to TRBJ2-3; 8 nucleotides agree with TRBD2. Germline CDR1 reads MDHEN; CDR2 reads SYDVKM. The ends lost 3 bases at V and 3 bases at J; junction bases unmatched: 2. The CDR3 loop spans 14 amino acids. The CDR3 sequence is CASSFRGGTDTQYF. CDR3 DNA: TGTGCCAGCAGTTTCCGGGGGGGAACAGATACGCAGTATTTT.

The rearrangement joins TRBV4-2 to TRBJ2-1, with no clear D. The CDR3 is made up of 14 amino acids. The V end lost 4 bases, the J end lost 0 bases, and 7 bases lay between the germline ends. CDR1 is LGHNA and CDR2 is YNFKEQ in the germline V gene. CDR3 amino acids: CASSPMDSYNEQFF. CDR3 DNA: TGTGCCAGCAGCCCCATGGACTCCTACAATGAGCAGTTCTTC.

V usage is TRBV27 and J usage is TRBJ1-5; no clear D gene. V dropped 4 bases and J dropped 6 bases, with 7 bases sitting between them. CDR1 and CDR2 (germline): MNHEY, SMNVEV (reference sequence). CDR3 length: 12 amino acids. The CDR3: CASSSGFQPQHF. In DNA form, the CDR3 reads TGTGCCAGCAGTTCGGGGTTTCAGCCCCAGCATTTT.

The rearrangement uses TRBV14 and TRBJ2-3, with TRBD2 matching 11 bases. Trimming took 4 bases from V and 2 from J; bases not matched to a gene: 11. The CDR3 sequence is 18 residues long. Looked up from germline, CDR1 is SGHDN and CDR2 is FVKESK. The CDR3 DNA follows: TGTGCCAGCAGCCCAGCCCTCCTAGCGGGGGGATACACAGATACGCAGTATTTT. It codes for CASSPALLAGGYTDTQYF.

This sequence joins TRBV11-3 and TRBJ2-6; no reliable D call. V shed 4 bases and J shed 4 bases, with 11 bases lying between them. The CDR3 is 15 residues long. The germline V gene has CDR1 SGHNT and CDR2 YENEEA. The CDR3 nucleotides read TGTGCCAGCAGCTCTAGAACTTGGGGGGCCAACGTCCTGACTTTC. Amino acids: CASSSRTWGANVLTF.

The rearrangement joins TRBV18 to TRBJ1-2; D unresolved. V was cut by 3 bases and J by 2 bases, with 19 bases left in between. This CDR3 spans 17 amino acids. Germline V CDR1 and CDR2: KGHSH, LQKENI. In DNA form, the CDR3 reads TGTGCCAGCTCACCGGTCGCCGGGGAAGGATTAAACTATGGCTACACCTTC. Residues: CASSPVAGEGLNYGYTF.

V gene TRBV9 combines with J gene TRBJ1-3; no reliable D call. The CDR3 consists of 13 residues. Trimming pared 0 bases from V and 1 base from J, leaving 2 bases between. From germline, CDR1 is SGDLS and CDR2 YYNGEE. This CDR3 reads CASSVDSGNTIYF. The CDR3 DNA reads TGTGCCAGCAGCGTAGATTCTGGAAACACCATATATTTT.

V is TRBV4-3 and J is TRBJ1-1; a possible D gene is TRBD1 (6 bases). With 0 bases removed from V and 5 bases from J, the gap between germline ends came to 10 bases. Germline loops: CDR1 LGHNA, CDR2 YSLEER. The CDR3 is 14 amino acids. CDR3 bases: TGCGCCAGCAGCCAAGACACAGGGAGGACTGAAGCTTTCTTT. It specifies CASSQDTGRTEAFF.

V and J are TRBV10-3 and TRBJ1-3, with D uncertain. Trimming pared 6 bases from V and 0 bases from J, leaving 9 bases between. The germline CDR1 and CDR2 sequences are ENHRY and SYGVKD. The CDR3 is made up of 14 amino acids. The CDR3 here is CAIRGSISGNTIYF. As DNA, the CDR3 is TGTGCCATCAGAGGATCGATCTCTGGAAACACCATATATTTT.

The chain links TRBV6-4 to TRBJ1-2; D is perhaps TRBD1 (6 bases). CDR1 MRHNA and CDR2 SNTAGT come from the germline V gene. The CDR3 runs 13 residues. Trimming took off 6 bases at V and 4 bases at J, with 12 bases between the two ends. As DNA, the CDR3 is TGTGCCAGCAGCGTACAGGGAACCTATGGCTACACCTTC. Encoded protein: CASSVQGTYGYTF.

The V gene is TRBV28, the J gene TRBJ2-7; 9 bases agree with TRBD2. This CDR3 contains 18 residues. Germline V CDR1 and CDR2: MDHEN, SYDVKM. V shed 6 bases, J shed 0 bases, and the junction held 15 bases outside the gene matches. CDR3 region: CASSPPGAGGLSSYEQYF. DNA of the CDR3: TGTGCCAGCAGCCCTCCAGGGGCGGGGGGGCTGAGCTCCTACGAGCAGTACTTC.

The genes are TRBV7-9 and TRBJ2-3; perhaps TRBD1 as D (5 bases). The germline V and J ends were trimmed by 1 base and 1 base, with 9 bases remaining between them. The CDR3 has 15 amino acids. Germline loops: CDR1 SEHNR, CDR2 FQNEAQ (reference sequence). This CDR3 is CASSLEGKGTDTQYF. In nucleotides, the CDR3 is TGTGCCAGCAGCTTAGAGGGGAAGGGCACAGATACGCAGTATTTT.

The chain is built from TRBV6-5 and TRBJ1-5; D is ambiguous. Germline CDR1 reads MNHEY; CDR2 reads SVGAGI. The CDR3 is 13 residues long. Trimming removed 0 bases at V and 5 bases at J, with 5 bases between. CDR3 sequence (DNA): TGTGCCAGCAGTTACTCTAAGTATCAGCCCCAGCATTTT. It specifies CASSYSKYQPQHF.

J is TRBJ1-1 and V is TRBV6-6; D call uncertain. This CDR3 comprises 14 residues. Trimming shortened V by 9 bases and J by 6 bases, and 20 bases separated the two germline ends. Per the germline V gene, CDR1 is MNHNY and CDR2 is SVGAGI (reference sequence). The DNA for the CDR3 is TGTGCCAGTGGGATAGGGCAGGCTTCCCCTGAAGCTTTCTTT. It codes for CASGIGQASPEAFF.